The clone carrying this T cell receptor (beta chain) was observed a handful of times. Drawing of blood for sampling happened at baseline, at cycle 4 day 1, and at cycle 7 day 1. This sample stems from a study of OX40 agonist ivuxolimab in advanced cancers. For the study at large: Ivuxolimab, an agonistic anti-OX40 (CD134) antibody, was given to patients.

This table comes from immunoSEQ multiplex PCR, and its TCRdb copy is limited to in-frame clones, with some not included. In the table there are about 52,000 clones, 75% to 90% of which are singletons. Germline V gene lookup returns CDR1 LGHNA and CDR2 YNFKEQ. The ends were cut back, 5 bases at V and 0 bases at J, with 20 bases in the middle. This CDR3 has 18 amino acids. The chain recombines TRBV4-2 with TRBJ1-5; TRBD1 might be the D (5 bases). The material was CD4+ or CD8+ T cells sorted from blood, obtained in a trial of the OX40 agonist ivuxolimab. This sequence was found in an adult with an advanced solid tumor such as melanoma, head and neck, liver or kidney cancer. CDR3 in amino acids: CASSLEYWDGNSNQPQHF. The CDR3 nucleotides are TGTGCCAGCAGCTTGGAATACTGGGACGGAAATAGCAATCAGCCCCAGCATTTT.